Detailed here is one T cell receptor beta chain. The sample originates from a study of T cell changes during pregnancy in multiple sclerosis. Trimming stripped 1 base from V and 3 bases from J, with 12 bases between. Germline values: CDR1 MNHNS, CDR2 SASEGT. There are 16 residues in the CDR3. The repertoire was sequenced with immunoSEQ multiplex PCR; TCRdb's copy has only in-frame clones and lacks some. The sample holds tens of thousands of clones, around 92% seen once. The sequence derives from a female donor in good health, enrolled as a control in a pregnancy study. Source: peripheral blood, taken in the first trimester of pregnancy. The rearrangement links TRBV6-1 to TRBJ2-2, with D perhaps TRBD1 (5 bases). CDR3 nucleotides: TGTGCCAGCAGTGAAGAGGGGTTCAGCTACACCGGGGAGCTGTTTTTT. Protein: CASSEEGFSYTGELFF.